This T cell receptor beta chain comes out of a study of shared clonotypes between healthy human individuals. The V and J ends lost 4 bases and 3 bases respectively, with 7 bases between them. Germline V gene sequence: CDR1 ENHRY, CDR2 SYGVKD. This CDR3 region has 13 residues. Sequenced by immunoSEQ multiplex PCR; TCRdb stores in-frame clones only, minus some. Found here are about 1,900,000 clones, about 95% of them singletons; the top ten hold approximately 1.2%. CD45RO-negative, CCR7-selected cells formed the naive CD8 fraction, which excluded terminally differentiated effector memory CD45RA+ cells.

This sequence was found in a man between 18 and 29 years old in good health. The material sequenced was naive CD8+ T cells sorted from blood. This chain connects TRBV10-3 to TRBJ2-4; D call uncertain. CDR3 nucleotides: TGTGCCATCAGTGGAGGTATCAAAAACATTCAGTACTTC. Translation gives CAISGGIKNIQYF.